This T cell receptor beta chain was found in a study of OX40 agonist ivuxolimab in advanced cancers. Turning to the study itself: Patients were treated with intravenous ivuxolimab, dosed at 0.01 to 10 mg/kg and infused every 2 weeks. Study-wide results and caveats: Low levels of normalized T-cell clonal expansion also appeared in some nonresponders. Average numbers of expanded clones were greater in CD8+ T cells than in CD4+. Compared with others, partial responders at 0.1-3.0 mg/kg displayed clonal expansion among the lowest.

This table comes from immunoSEQ multiplex PCR, and its TCRdb copy is limited to in-frame clones, with some not included. The sample lists roughly 100,000 clones; approximately 81% were seen once. This clone was counted ten times or more. Its matching antigen is unknown. CDR1 is SGHDN and CDR2 is FVKESK in the germline V gene. With 4 bases removed from V and 7 bases from J, the gap between germline ends came to 17 bases. The CDR3 consists of 16 residues. This TCR was sampled from an adult with an advanced solid tumor such as melanoma, head and neck, liver or kidney cancer. Source: CD4+ or CD8+ T cells sorted from blood, taken in a trial of the OX40 agonist ivuxolimab. The chain employs TRBV14 and TRBJ1-6; tentatively, D is TRBD1 (6 bases). CDR3 residues: CASSRGGEIRNSPLHF. The CDR3 DNA reads as TGTGCCAGCAGCCGCGGGGGCGAGATTCGAAATTCACCCCTCCACTTT.